A selection of T cell receptor beta chains follows, all from one sample in a study of OX40 agonist ivuxolimab in advanced cancers. Clones were sequenced by immunoSEQ multiplex PCR, and TCRdb holds only the in-frame ones, with some missing. This table holds 60,000 to 80,000 clones, approximately 80% found once. The sample here was CD4+ or CD8+ T cells sorted from blood, taken in a trial of the OX40 agonist ivuxolimab. The receptors stem from an adult with an advanced solid tumor such as melanoma, head and neck, liver or kidney cancer. The CDR3 runs from the conserved cysteine through the conserved F or W. The order of the fields is D gene, J gene, V gene, clone size, CDR3 protein, CDR3 DNA. The D gene is left open where the match is weak. The size of a clone is reported for some rows only, either as once, few or many, or as a class for expanded clones.

d_gene: TRBD1
j_gene: TRBJ2-5
v_gene: TRBV18
abundance: .
CDR3aa: CASSPPGQGAETQYF
CDR3nt: TGTGCCAGCTCACCACCGGGTCAGGGGGCTGAGACCCAGTACTTC

d_gene: .
j_gene: TRBJ2-5
v_gene: TRBV11-2
abundance: .
CDR3aa: CASSFSNGETQYF
CDR3nt: TGTGCCAGCAGCTTTTCGAACGGAGAGACCCAGTACTTC

d_gene: .
j_gene: TRBJ2-7
v_gene: TRBV5-4
abundance: .
CDR3aa: CASSTGTGPFYEQYF
CDR3nt: TGTGCCAGCAGCACCGGGACTGGCCCTTTTTACGAGCAGTACTTC

d_gene: .
j_gene: TRBJ2-1
v_gene: TRBV7-9
abundance: once
CDR3aa: CASSLPEGREQFF
CDR3nt: TGTGCCAGCAGCCTTCCGGAAGGCCGTGAGCAGTTCTTC

d_gene: TRBD1
j_gene: TRBJ2-1
v_gene: TRBV28
abundance: .
CDR3aa: CASSQTGTGRFNEQFF
CDR3nt: TGTGCCAGCAGTCAGACCGGGACAGGGCGCTTCAATGAGCAGTTCTTC

d_gene: TRBD1
j_gene: TRBJ2-3
v_gene: TRBV18
abundance: once
CDR3aa: CASSPPTGQLADTQYF
CDR3nt: TGTGCCAGCTCACCACCAACGGGACAGCTAGCAGATACGCAGTATTTT

d_gene: .
j_gene: TRBJ2-3
v_gene: TRBV7-8
abundance: .
CDR3aa: CASSLEYTDTQYF
CDR3nt: TGTGCCAGCAGCTTAGAATACACAGATACGCAGTATTTT

d_gene: TRBD2
j_gene: TRBJ2-7
v_gene: TRBV7-9
abundance: .
CDR3aa: CASSLGGRGLEQYF
CDR3nt: TGTGCCAGCAGCTTAGGGGGGAGGGGCCTCGAGCAGTACTTC

d_gene: .
j_gene: TRBJ1-3
v_gene: TRBV28
abundance: .
CDR3aa: CASSTHSFGSGNTIYF
CDR3nt: TGTGCCAGCAGCACCCACAGTTTCGGCTCTGGAAACACCATATATTTT

d_gene: TRBD1
j_gene: TRBJ1-3
v_gene: TRBV9
abundance: .
CDR3aa: CASSARTGWDSGNTIYF
CDR3nt: TGTGCCAGCAGCGCGCGGACAGGGTGGGACTCTGGAAACACCATATATTTT

d_gene: .
j_gene: TRBJ2-1
v_gene: TRBV12-2
abundance: once
CDR3aa: CASRFSHEQFF
CDR3nt: TGTGCAAGTCGCTTTTCCCATGAGCAGTTCTTC

d_gene: .
j_gene: TRBJ2-3
v_gene: TRBV19
abundance: few
CDR3aa: CASSIAPQAPQYF
CDR3nt: TGTGCCAGTAGTATTGCCCCCCAGGCCCCGCAGTATTTT

d_gene: .
j_gene: TRBJ1-3
v_gene: TRBV18
abundance: .
CDR3aa: CASSPAAGEGSGNTIYF
CDR3nt: TGTGCCAGCTCCCCCGCGGCCGGGGAGGGATCTGGAAACACCATATATTTT

d_gene: .
j_gene: TRBJ2-7
v_gene: TRBV27
abundance: .
CDR3aa: CASSRGGEQYF
CDR3nt: TGTGCCAGCAGTCGGGGTGGGGAGCAGTACTTC

d_gene: .
j_gene: TRBJ2-6
v_gene: TRBV6-6
abundance: once
CDR3aa: CASIIGSSGANVLTF
CDR3nt: TGTGCCAGCATCATCGGGAGCTCTGGGGCCAACGTCCTGACTTTC

d_gene: .
j_gene: TRBJ1-2
v_gene: TRBV6-5
abundance: .
CDR3aa: CASRKADYGYTF
CDR3nt: TGTGCCAGCAGGAAGGCGGATTATGGCTACACCTTC

d_gene: .
j_gene: TRBJ2-2
v_gene: TRBV7-2
abundance: .
CDR3aa: CASSLQGRGELFF
CDR3nt: TGTGCCAGCAGCTTACAGGGGCGAGGGGAGCTGTTTTTT

d_gene: .
j_gene: TRBJ1-5
v_gene: TRBV6-1
abundance: .
CDR3aa: CASRTPGASQPQHF
CDR3nt: TGTGCCAGCAGGACCCCAGGGGCCAGTCAGCCCCAGCATTTT

d_gene: TRBD2
j_gene: TRBJ2-1
v_gene: TRBV7-3
abundance: once
CDR3aa: CASSPTSGSQNEQFF
CDR3nt: TGTGCCAGCAGCCCGACTAGCGGGAGCCAAAATGAGCAGTTCTTC

d_gene: .
j_gene: TRBJ2-7
v_gene: TRBV20-1
abundance: .
CDR3aa: CSARQAYEQYF
CDR3nt: TGCAGTGCTAGACAGGCCTACGAGCAGTACTTC

d_gene: TRBD1
j_gene: TRBJ1-1
v_gene: TRBV4-3
abundance: once
CDR3aa: CASSQGQLGDLPEAFF
CDR3nt: TGCGCCAGCAGCCAGGGACAGTTAGGTGATCTGCCTGAAGCTTTCTTT

d_gene: TRBD1
j_gene: TRBJ2-2
v_gene: TRBV19
abundance: .
CDR3aa: CASRLTGGGLTGELFF
CDR3nt: TGTGCCAGTAGGTTGACAGGGGGAGGCCTCACCGGGGAGCTGTTTTTT

d_gene: .
j_gene: TRBJ2-1
v_gene: TRBV11-3
abundance: .
CDR3aa: CASSLEGDEQFF
CDR3nt: TGTGCCAGCAGCTTAGAAGGGGATGAGCAGTTCTTC

d_gene: .
j_gene: TRBJ1-6
v_gene: TRBV4-2
abundance: .
CDR3aa: CASSPGSSLHF
CDR3nt: TGTGCCAGCAGCCCCGGTTCGTCCCTCCACTTT

d_gene: TRBD2
j_gene: TRBJ2-5
v_gene: TRBV6-6
abundance: .
CDR3aa: CASSPLSSGGQETQYF
CDR3nt: TGTGCCAGCAGCCCTTTGTCTAGCGGGGGCCAAGAGACCCAGTACTTC

d_gene: TRBD1
j_gene: TRBJ2-2
v_gene: TRBV7-2
abundance: .
CDR3aa: CASSLAPGQGTGELFF
CDR3nt: TGTGCCAGCAGCTTAGCGCCGGGACAGGGCACCGGGGAGCTGTTTTTT

d_gene: .
j_gene: TRBJ1-4
v_gene: TRBV30
abundance: .
CDR3aa: CAWRGRGAYEKLFF
CDR3nt: TGTGCCTGGAGGGGTCGAGGAGCCTATGAAAAACTGTTTTTT

d_gene: .
j_gene: TRBJ1-6
v_gene: TRBV2
abundance: .
CDR3aa: CASSESHLYNSPLHF
CDR3nt: TGTGCCAGCAGTGAATCTCACTTGTATAATTCACCCCTCCACTTT

d_gene: TRBD1
j_gene: TRBJ2-3
v_gene: TRBV11-1
abundance: .
CDR3aa: CASSQSIRRQGSTDTQYF
CDR3nt: TGTGCCAGCAGCCAATCTATAAGACGACAGGGGAGCACAGATACGCAGTATTTT

d_gene: TRBD1
j_gene: TRBJ2-3
v_gene: TRBV28
abundance: .
CDR3aa: CASSMDRADTDTQYF
CDR3nt: TGTGCCAGCAGTATGGACAGGGCCGATACAGATACGCAGTATTTT

d_gene: TRBD2
j_gene: TRBJ2-1
v_gene: TRBV13
abundance: .
CDR3aa: CASSLGLAGVFTYNEQFF
CDR3nt: TGTGCCAGCAGCTTAGGACTAGCGGGCGTCTTTACCTACAATGAGCAGTTCTTC

d_gene: TRBD1
j_gene: TRBJ1-4
v_gene: TRBV15
abundance: once
CDR3aa: CATSTTPDRANEKLFF
CDR3nt: TGTGCCACCAGCACAACACCGGACAGGGCAAATGAAAAACTGTTTTTT

d_gene: .
j_gene: TRBJ2-2
v_gene: TRBV14
abundance: .
CDR3aa: CASSPENGELFF
CDR3nt: TGTGCCAGCAGCCCCGAAAACGGGGAGCTGTTTTTT

d_gene: .
j_gene: TRBJ2-3
v_gene: TRBV7-3
abundance: once
CDR3aa: CASSLPVTDTQYF
CDR3nt: TGTGCCAGCAGCTTACCGGTCACAGATACGCAGTATTTT

d_gene: .
j_gene: TRBJ2-7
v_gene: TRBV4-3
abundance: .
CDR3aa: CASSQDRATYYEQYF
CDR3nt: TGCGCCAGCAGCCAAGATCGAGCTACATACTACGAGCAGTACTTC

d_gene: TRBD2
j_gene: TRBJ2-5
v_gene: TRBV19
abundance: few
CDR3aa: CASSISPSGDQETQYF
CDR3nt: TGTGCCAGTAGTATAAGTCCTAGCGGGGACCAAGAGACCCAGTACTTC

d_gene: TRBD1
j_gene: TRBJ2-7
v_gene: TRBV18
abundance: once
CDR3aa: CASSYMTGDSYEQYF
CDR3nt: TGTGCCAGCTCCTACATGACAGGGGACTCCTACGAGCAGTACTTC

d_gene: .
j_gene: TRBJ1-3
v_gene: TRBV6-6
abundance: .
CDR3aa: CASSGRGTGNTIYF
CDR3nt: TGTGCCAGCAGCGGACGGGGCACTGGAAACACCATATATTTT

d_gene: .
j_gene: TRBJ2-7
v_gene: TRBV6-6
abundance: .
CDR3aa: CATQTDSYEQYF
CDR3nt: TGTGCCACCCAGACCGACTCCTACGAGCAGTACTTC

d_gene: TRBD1
j_gene: TRBJ1-2
v_gene: TRBV4-3
abundance: .
CDR3aa: CASSQGGRGLSGYTF
CDR3nt: TGCGCCAGCAGCCAAGGTGGCAGGGGGCTCTCTGGCTACACCTTC

d_gene: .
j_gene: TRBJ2-5
v_gene: TRBV5-6
abundance: .
CDR3aa: CASSFVAGETQYF
CDR3nt: TGTGCCAGCAGCTTCGTTGCGGGGGAGACCCAGTACTTC

d_gene: .
j_gene: TRBJ2-3
v_gene: TRBV19
abundance: .
CDR3aa: CASSIAQTSLTDTQYF
CDR3nt: TGTGCCAGTAGTATTGCACAGACGTCCCTCACAGATACGCAGTATTTT

d_gene: .
j_gene: TRBJ2-5
v_gene: TRBV5-1
abundance: .
CDR3aa: CASSLTRGKETQYF
CDR3nt: TGCGCCAGCAGCTTGACAAGGGGGAAAGAGACCCAGTACTTC

d_gene: TRBD2
j_gene: TRBJ2-1
v_gene: TRBV10-3
abundance: .
CDR3aa: CAIRGTSGINEQFF
CDR3nt: TGTGCCATCAGGGGGACTAGCGGGATTAATGAGCAGTTCTTC

d_gene: .
j_gene: TRBJ2-7
v_gene: TRBV10-1
abundance: .
CDR3aa: CASSESRGAETYEQYF
CDR3nt: TGCGCCAGCAGTGAGTCGAGAGGGGCCGAAACCTACGAGCAGTACTTC

d_gene: .
j_gene: TRBJ1-2
v_gene: TRBV28
abundance: .
CDR3aa: CASGTANYGYTF
CDR3nt: TGTGCCAGCGGGACGGCTAACTATGGCTACACCTTC

d_gene: TRBD2
j_gene: TRBJ2-2
v_gene: TRBV15
abundance: once
CDR3aa: CATSGTRANTGELFF
CDR3nt: TGTGCCACCAGCGGGACTAGAGCGAACACCGGGGAGCTGTTTTTT

d_gene: .
j_gene: TRBJ1-4
v_gene: TRBV10-3
abundance: .
CDR3aa: CATNRDFNEKLFF
CDR3nt: TGTGCCACTAACAGAGATTTTAATGAAAAACTGTTTTTT